The TCR beta chain described here comes from a study of OX40 agonist ivuxolimab in advanced cancers. At the level of the study: Subjects had a mean age of about 57 years, with a range of 23 to 79; roughly 83% were male. The study reported partial responses in three patients: one hepatocellular carcinoma, two cutaneous melanoma. Study findings and constraints: Among the lowest peripheral clonal expansion occurred in 0.1-3.0 mg/kg partial responders.

Details on this clone: No antigen is known for it.

The table came from immunoSEQ multiplex PCR; TCRdb's copy has only in-frame clones and leaves some out. The sample shows 25,000 to 35,000 clones, about 82% of them seen only once. CDR1 is SGHNT and CDR2 is YENEEA in the germline V gene. This CDR3 has 13 amino acids. Trimming shortened V by 5 bases and J by 4 bases, and 8 bases separated the two germline ends. J is TRBJ2-2 and V is TRBV11-3; D is ambiguous. The specimen comprised CD4+ or CD8+ T cells sorted from blood, sampled in a trial of the OX40 agonist ivuxolimab. The receptor comes from an adult with an advanced solid tumor such as melanoma, head and neck, liver or kidney cancer. CDR3 DNA sequence: TGTGCCAGCAGCCTTCTGAGCACCGGGGAGCTGTTTTTT. Translation gives CASSLLSTGELFF.